The sequence of this TCR beta chain was determined in a study of OX40 agonist ivuxolimab in advanced cancers. Study-wide background: Patients treated during dose escalation were battling hepatocellular carcinoma, melanoma, renal cell or head and neck cancer. Previous treatment with anti-PD-1, anti-PD-L1 or anti-CTLA-4 therapy was allowed; about 40% had received some. The study, taken as a whole, reports: Low normalized T-cell clonal expansion also characterized some of the nonresponders.

Method: immunoSEQ multiplex PCR; TCRdb's copy keeps in-frame clones and lacks some. The data hold 72,000 or so clones, with 85% to 90% observed a single time. Autoimmune disease history or systemic immunosuppression disqualified patients. The V gene's germline CDR1 is MNHEY and CDR2 SVGAGI. Trimming stripped 6 bases from V and 0 bases from J, with 8 bases between. This CDR3 has 13 residues. Of note for this clone: Its antigen is as yet unknown.

This clonotype originated in an adult with an advanced solid tumor such as melanoma, head and neck, liver or kidney cancer. The source was CD4+ or CD8+ T cells sorted from blood, collected in a trial of the OX40 agonist ivuxolimab. The chain uses TRBV6-5 and TRBJ1-1, with D tentatively TRBD1 (6 bases). CDR3 in amino acids: CASRGQLNTEAFF. CDR3 nucleotide sequence: TGTGCCAGCAGAGGACAGTTGAACACTGAAGCTTTCTTT.